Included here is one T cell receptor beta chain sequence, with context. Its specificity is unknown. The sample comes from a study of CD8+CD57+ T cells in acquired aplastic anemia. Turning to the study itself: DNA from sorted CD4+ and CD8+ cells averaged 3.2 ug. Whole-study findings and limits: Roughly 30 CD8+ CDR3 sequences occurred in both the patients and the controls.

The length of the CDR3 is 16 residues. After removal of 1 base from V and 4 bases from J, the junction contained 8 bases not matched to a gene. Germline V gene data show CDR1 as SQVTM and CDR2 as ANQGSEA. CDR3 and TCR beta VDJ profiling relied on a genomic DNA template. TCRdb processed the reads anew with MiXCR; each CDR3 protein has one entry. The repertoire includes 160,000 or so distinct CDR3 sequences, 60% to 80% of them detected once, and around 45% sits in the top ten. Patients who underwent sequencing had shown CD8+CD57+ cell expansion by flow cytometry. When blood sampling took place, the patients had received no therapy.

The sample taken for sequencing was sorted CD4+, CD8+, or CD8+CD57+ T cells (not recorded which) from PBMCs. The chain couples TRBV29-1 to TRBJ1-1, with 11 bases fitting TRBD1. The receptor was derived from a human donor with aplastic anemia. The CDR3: CSVEGARTGGRTEAFF. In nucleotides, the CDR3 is TGCAGCGTTGAAGGGGCCAGGACAGGGGGCCGCACTGAAGCTTTCTTT.